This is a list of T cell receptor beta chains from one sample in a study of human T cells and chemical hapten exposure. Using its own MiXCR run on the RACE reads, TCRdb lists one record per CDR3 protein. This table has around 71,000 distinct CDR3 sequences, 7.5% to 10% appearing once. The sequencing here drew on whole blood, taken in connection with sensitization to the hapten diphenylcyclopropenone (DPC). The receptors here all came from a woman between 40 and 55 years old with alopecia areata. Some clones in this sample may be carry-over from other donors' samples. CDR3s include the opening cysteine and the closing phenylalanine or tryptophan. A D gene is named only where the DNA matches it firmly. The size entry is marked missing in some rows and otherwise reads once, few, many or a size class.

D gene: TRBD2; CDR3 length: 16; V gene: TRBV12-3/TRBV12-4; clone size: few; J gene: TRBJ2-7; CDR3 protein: CASSTLAGESSYEQYF; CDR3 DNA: TGTGCCAGCAGTACGCTAGCGGGGGAAAGCTCCTACGAGCAGTACTTC
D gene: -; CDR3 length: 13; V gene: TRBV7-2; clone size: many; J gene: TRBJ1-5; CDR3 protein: CASSLRRDQPQHF; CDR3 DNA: TGTGCCAGCAGCTTACGCAGAGATCAGCCCCAGCATTTT
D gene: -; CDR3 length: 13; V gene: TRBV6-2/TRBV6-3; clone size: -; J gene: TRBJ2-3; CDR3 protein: CASRLGGTDTQYF; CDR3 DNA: TGTGCCAGCAGATTGGGGGGCACAGATACGCAGTATTTT
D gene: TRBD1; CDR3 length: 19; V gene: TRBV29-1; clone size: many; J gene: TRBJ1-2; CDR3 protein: CSVDPSRQGAPQRGYGYTF; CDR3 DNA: TGCAGCGTTGACCCCTCCCGACAGGGGGCGCCCCAGCGTGGCTATGGCTACACCTTC
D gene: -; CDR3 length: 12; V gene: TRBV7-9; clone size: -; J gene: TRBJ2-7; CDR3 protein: CASSLGDGEQYF; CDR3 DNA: TGTGCCAGCAGCTTAGGAGACGGAGAGCAGTACTTC
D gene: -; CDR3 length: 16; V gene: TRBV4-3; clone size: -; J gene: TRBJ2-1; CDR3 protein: CASSQGRGSTYNEQFF; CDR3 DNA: TGCGCCAGCAGCCAAGGTAGGGGGTCTACCTACAATGAGCAGTTCTTC
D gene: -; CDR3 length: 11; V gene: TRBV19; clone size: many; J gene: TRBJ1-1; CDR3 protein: CATIRDTEAFF; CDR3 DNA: TGTGCCACGATAAGGGACACTGAAGCTTTCTTT
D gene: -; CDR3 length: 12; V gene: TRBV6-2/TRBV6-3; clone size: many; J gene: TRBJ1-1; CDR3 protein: CASSYSLTEAFF; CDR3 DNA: TGTGCCAGCAGTTACTCCCTAACTGAAGCTTTCTTT
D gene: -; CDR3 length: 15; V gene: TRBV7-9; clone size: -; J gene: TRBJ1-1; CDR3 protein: CASSLGRHPGTEAFF; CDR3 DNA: TGTGCCAGCAGCCTAGGGCGTCATCCGGGCACTGAAGCTTTCTTT
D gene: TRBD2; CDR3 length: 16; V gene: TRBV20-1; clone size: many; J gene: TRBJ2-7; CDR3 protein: CSASGASGGPAYEQYF; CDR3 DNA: TGCAGTGCCTCCGGGGCTAGCGGGGGTCCGGCCTACGAGCAGTACTTC
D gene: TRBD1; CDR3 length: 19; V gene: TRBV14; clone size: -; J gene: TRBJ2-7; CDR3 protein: CASSQYAGTGRLATYEQYF; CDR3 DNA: TGTGCCAGCAGCCAATATGCCGGGACAGGGCGGCTGGCGACCTACGAGCAGTACTTC
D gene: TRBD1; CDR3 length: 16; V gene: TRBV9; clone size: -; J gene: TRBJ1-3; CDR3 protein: CASSGQGGSSGDTIYF; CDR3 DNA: TGTGCCAGCAGCGGACAGGGGGGAAGCTCTGGAGACACCATATATTTT